Listed below are T cell receptor beta chains from one sample, sequenced in a study of cytomegalovirus exposure and HLA in healthy donors. Clones were sequenced by immunoSEQ multiplex PCR, and TCRdb holds only the in-frame ones, with some missing. The table lists 140,000 to 150,000 clones, about 84% of them singletons. The sequenced material came from PBMCs. The receptors shown here come from a woman aged 18 to 35 in good health and CMV-seropositive. The CDR3 runs from the conserved cysteine through the conserved F or W. Fields, in order: D gene, V gene, J gene, CDR3 length, CDR3 protein. The D gene is left open where the match is weak.

>NA|TRBV11-2|TRBJ1-2|14
CASSARQQNYGYTF
>NA|TRBV19|TRBJ2-1|16
CASSIDRRQTSNEQFF
>TRBD1|TRBV27|TRBJ2-7|16
CASSFSGTGLSYEQYF
>TRBD2|TRBV5-1|TRBJ2-1|16
CASSVTSGHKDNEQFF
>TRBD1|TRBV27|TRBJ2-7|13
CASRAGGAGEQYF
>TRBD1|TRBV5-1|TRBJ2-3|17
CASSGRQGTARTDTQYF
>NA|TRBV6-6|TRBJ2-5|13
CASSQLRGETQYF
>TRBD1|TRBV9|TRBJ1-6|15
CASSPGDRGGSPLHF
>NA|TRBV5-6|TRBJ2-1|15
CASSLVLDELNEQFF
>TRBD1|TRBV11-2|TRBJ1-2|15
CASSLGTGGNYGYTF
>TRBD2|TRBV19|TRBJ2-7|20
CASSPLVLAGGRFGAYEQYF
>NA|TRBV6-1|TRBJ1-6|13
CASRIGVGSPLHF
>NA|TRBV5-8|TRBJ2-2|16
CASSLSRGHNTGELFF
>TRBD2|TRBV30|TRBJ2-5|16
CAWSRASGGPGETQYF
>NA|TRBV2|TRBJ1-1|16
CASSESSRGTNTEAFF
>NA|TRBV7-2|TRBJ1-6|15
CASSLGGGYNSPLHF
>TRBD1|TRBV5-4|TRBJ1-1|15
CASSLPTGSSTEAFF
>TRBD1|TRBV5-5|TRBJ1-5|16
CARATGQGREDQPQHF
>NA|TRBV19|TRBJ2-2|13
CASSPFSSRELFF
>TRBD1|TRBV28|TRBJ1-2|14
CASSPTGGRYGYTF
>NA|TRBV6-1|TRBJ1-3|12
CAWSSSGNTIYF
>TRBD2|TRBV28|TRBJ2-2|18
CASSSGLAGASGAGELFF
>TRBD1|TRBV6-5|TRBJ1-4|12
CASRTGEEKLFF
>NA|TRBV7-2|TRBJ2-4|14
CASSLADSGNIQYF
>NA|TRBV25-1|TRBJ2-5|16
CASSGRAGGQQETQYF
>NA|TRBV18|TRBJ2-5|14
CASSPTEEPETQYF
>NA|TRBV6-5|TRBJ1-2|14
CASSPWRGNYGYTF
>NA|TRBV5-1|NA|15
CASREAPLGTYEQYF
>NA|TRBV18|TRBJ1-4|15
CASSPRGPGGEKLFF
>TRBD1|TRBV7-6|TRBJ1-1|16
CASSLGTGTVNTEAFF
>NA|TRBV5-5|TRBJ1-5|15
CASSFLQGPAQPQHF
>TRBD1|TRBV18|TRBJ1-6|14
CASSPGQLNSPLHF
>TRBD1|TRBV2|TRBJ1-6|16
CASSLDRGRGNSPLHF
>NA|TRBV6-1|TRBJ1-6|18
CASSERIGGRSYNSPLHF
>NA|TRBV19|TRBJ1-1|16
CASSTPGGGGSTEAFF
>TRBD2|TRBV16|TRBJ2-1|17
CASSPPALAGGTRGQFF
>TRBD1|TRBV5-1|TRBJ2-7|14
CASTSGTGGYEQYF
>NA|TRBV5-4|NA|13
CASSGGLSYEQYF
>TRBD1|TRBV5-6|TRBJ1-1|17
CASSLFWDRGQRTEAFF
>NA|TRBV4-2|TRBJ1-6|15
CASSQDAGGGSPLHF
>TRBD1|TRBV4-2|TRBJ1-2|14
CASSANRGSRIYTF
>NA|TRBV30|TRBJ1-2|14
CAWSVPGGAGGYTF
>TRBD1|TRBV28|TRBJ1-1|15
CASRHTTGGGTEAFF
>TRBD1|TRBV19|TRBJ1-5|15
CASRLDRGFNQPQHF
>TRBD1|TRBV25-1|TRBJ1-1|15
CASSPPTGPATEAFF
>TRBD1|TRBV5-1|TRBJ2-3|14
CASSPGTVTDTQYF
>NA|TRBV5-1|TRBJ2-1|16
CASRYVGGGPTNEQFF
>TRBD1|TRBV5-1|TRBJ2-3|17
CASSSRTGGFITDTQYF
>TRBD1|TRBV10-1|TRBJ2-3|13
CASNNRGSDTQYF
>TRBD1|TRBV5-6|TRBJ1-2|15
CASSFEGQGNYGYTF
>NA|TRBV19|TRBJ1-1|14
CASRGGTLNTEAFF
>TRBD1|TRBV7-9|TRBJ2-7|15
CASSSGTGSSYEQYF
>NA|TRBV28|TRBJ2-1|12
CASSWGQREQFF
>NA|TRBV4-1|TRBJ2-7|15
CASSQGPRGGDEQYF
>TRBD1|TRBV6-5|TRBJ2-4|15
CASRGGQGTKNIQYF